These 32 T cell receptor beta chains share one sample of origin, sequenced in a study of molecular identifiers for immune sequencing clone quantification. TCRdb reanalysed the PCR reads using MiXCR and keeps one entry per CDR3 protein. The profile covers roughly 320,000 distinct CDR3 sequences, with under 25% appearing a single time and about 0.74% taken by the ten largest. Specimen: naive CD8+ T cells from blood, with Jurkat cell RNA spiked in. Subset here: FACS-sorted CD8+CD4-CCR7+CD45RA+ naive T cells. The receptors derive from a human donor in good health. Some libraries in this study had Jurkat cell RNA spiked in.

A note on this clonotype: Because the CDR3 is missing its conserved closing phenylalanine or tryptophan, this is likely a read error. The rearrangement uses TRBV10-3 and TRBJ1-2; 7 positions match TRBD1. Germline V CDR1 and CDR2: ENHRY, SYGVKD. The CDR3 covers 14 residues. V lost 0 bases to trimming and J lost 7 bases; unmatched junction nucleotides: 5. Here the CDR3 reads CAISESEGGSGYTL. The CDR3 region has the DNA TGTGCCATCAGTGAGTCGGAAGGGGGCTCTGGCTACACCCTC.

V is TRBV27 and J is TRBJ2-3, with TRBD2 matching over 13 bases. Germline CDR1 and CDR2: MNHEY and SMNVEV (reference sequence). The CDR3 runs 19 residues. After removal of 2 bases from V and 3 bases from J, the junction contained 11 bases not matched to a gene. For the CDR3, the DNA is TGTGCCAGCAGTTTAGATCCCCTTAGGACTAGCGGGAGTACAGATACGCAGTATTTT. Its translation is CASSLDPLRTSGSTDTQYF.

This clonotype was found a few times. The CDR3 sequence is CSARDQWPAEGALVPEAFF. The CDR3 nucleotides read TGCAGTGCTAGAGATCAATGGCCGGCCGAGGGAGCACTCGTGCCTGAAGCTTTCTTT. The chain links TRBV20-1 to TRBJ1-1; D not certain. Trimming pared 0 bases from V and 6 bases from J, leaving 29 bases between. In germline, CDR1 is DFQATT, CDR2 SNEGSKA (reference sequence). This CDR3 region has 19 residues.

This clonotype was seen ten or more times. V usage is TRBV7-9 and J usage is TRBJ1-2, with unresolved D. Germline lookup yields CDR1 SEHNR and CDR2 FQNEAQ (reference sequence). Trimming cost V 4 bases and J 2 bases, with 14 bases left between them. CDR3 length equals 15 residues. As DNA, the CDR3 is TGTGCCAGCAGCTACATATATCCATTAAACTATGGCTACACCTTC. It translates to CASSYIYPLNYGYTF.

This chain links TRBV7-2 with TRBJ2-3, with 9 bases identical to TRBD1. Germline CDR1 is SGHTA and CDR2 is FQGNSA. The length of the CDR3 is 16 residues. J lost 1 base, V lost 5 bases, and 7 bases had no gene match. The CDR3 nucleotides read TGTGCCAGCAGCCCCGACAGGGGGATAGGCACAGATACGCAGTATTTT. Protein product: CASSPDRGIGTDTQYF.

The DNA of the CDR3 is TGCAGTGCTAGAGGGGGTATCGGTCAGCCCCAGCATTTT. Translated, it gives CSARGGIGQPQHF. The chain uses TRBV20-1 and TRBJ1-5, with unresolved D. The CDR3 is 13 amino acids. Trimming removed 1 base at V and 6 bases at J, with 10 bases between. Germline lookup yields CDR1 DFQATT and CDR2 SNEGSKA (reference sequence).

As regards this clonotype: Germline is not matched at one junction end, which may reflect a read error. The chain couples TRBV9 to TRBJ2-3; 7 bases are shared with TRBD2. Looked up from germline, CDR1 is SGDLS and CDR2 is YYNGEE. The CDR3 is 16 residues long. DNA for the CDR3: TGTGCCAGCAGCCCTACTATCAGCGGGAACTCAGATACGCAGTGTTTT. This encodes CASSPTISGNSDTQCF.

This clonotype was counted between two and nine times. This clone may be a read error of a much larger clone one base away. V is TRBV29-1 and J is TRBJ2-3; 8 bases fit TRBD2. This CDR3 comprises 15 residues. Trimming cost V 6 bases and J 6 bases; bases outside gene matches: 14. Germline CDR1 and CDR2: SQVTM and ANQGSEA. Here the CDR3 DNA reads TGCAGCGTGGAGACTAGCGTGGGGATACCGGATACGCAGTATTTT. Translated: CSVETSVGIPDTQYF.

This rearrangement joins TRBV4-1 to TRBJ1-3, with D hard to call. CDR1 is MGHRA, CDR2 YSYEKL, per germline. This CDR3 has 15 residues. V was cut by 6 bases and J by 0 bases, with 12 bases left in between. The CDR3 DNA reads as TGCGCCAGCAGTCCCGGACTGATCTCTGGAAACACCATATATTTT. It codes for CASSPGLISGNTIYF.

As DNA, the CDR3 is TGTGCCAGCAGTGAACCCCCCGCGACAGGGTATCAGCCCCAGCATTTT. Residues: CASSEPPATGYQPQHF. The rearrangement links TRBV2 to TRBJ1-5, with TRBD1 matching over 7 bases. CDR3 size: 16 residues. V was pared by 2 bases and J by 5 bases, with 9 bases of the junction left unmatched. Germline CDR1 SNHLY, CDR2 FYNNEI.

This clonotype turned up a few times. The V call is TRBV12-5, the J call TRBJ1-1; TRBD1 agrees at 8 bases. J was trimmed by 7 bases and V by 1 base; bases with no gene match: 8. In germline, CDR1 is LGHNT, CDR2 FRNRAP. The CDR3 has 15 amino acids. CDR3 sequence (DNA): TGTGCTAGTGGTTTGGGGACAGGGAACAACGTTGAAGCTTTCTTT. Protein sequence: CASGLGTGNNVEAFF.

This clonotype has at least ten counts. The chain is built from TRBV6-5 and TRBJ2-4; possible D gene TRBD2, 5 bases. There are 15 residues in the CDR3. In germline, CDR1 is MNHEY, CDR2 SVGAGI. The V end was cut by 9 bases, the J end by 2 bases, with 17 bases between. The DNA for the CDR3 is TGTGCCAGTAAACTTGAAGAGGGTACCAAAAACATTCAGTACTTC. This gives the protein CASKLEEGTKNIQYF.

This clonotype was observed a handful of times. One end of the junction varies from germline; a read error may be responsible. The chain couples TRBV7-2 to TRBJ2-5; either TRBD1 or TRBD2 may fit D (5 bases each). The CDR3 is 14 amino acids. CDR1 and CDR2 from the germline V gene are SGHTA and FQGNSA. In DNA, the CDR3 is TGTGCCGGCAGCTTAGTGGGACCGCAAGAGACCCAGTACTTC. It codes for CAGSLVGPQETQYF.

This clonotype occurred a few times. The rearrangement uses TRBV5-8 and TRBJ2-7; 8 bases agree with TRBD2. The CDR3 runs to 14 residues. J lost 5 bases, V lost 2 bases, and 6 bases had no gene match. Germline CDR1 SGHTS, CDR2 YDEGEE. The CDR3, as DNA: TGTGCCAGCAGCTTTTCGGGGGGGCCACACGAGCAGTACTTC. Protein product: CASSFSGGPHEQYF.

This clonotype was seen only a few times. V usage is TRBV7-9 and J usage is TRBJ1-1, with D hard to call. Per germline, CDR1 SEHNR and CDR2 FQNEAQ (reference sequence). The CDR3 runs 13 residues. V lost 4 bases and J 0 bases, leaving 6 bases between the germline ends. This CDR3 is CASSSAMNTEAFF. The DNA for the CDR3 is TGTGCCAGCAGCTCAGCTATGAACACTGAAGCTTTCTTT.

The CDR3 is CASSQVRSLRREGEQFF. The CDR3, as DNA: TGTGCCAGCAGCCAAGTCCGGTCCCTACGGCGGGAGGGTGAGCAGTTCTTC. The chain joins TRBV3-1 to TRBJ2-1; 9 positions match TRBD2. The germline CDR1 and CDR2 sequences are LGHDT and YNNKEL (reference sequence). The ends lost 1 base at V and 9 bases at J; junction bases unmatched: 13. CDR3 size: 17 residues.

The chain couples TRBV6-5 to TRBJ2-2; the D call may be TRBD1 or TRBD2 (6 bases each). The V end was cut by 6 bases, the J end by 3 bases, with 26 bases between. Germline CDR1 MNHEY, CDR2 SVGAGI. The CDR3 spans 19 residues. The CDR3 reads CASSFYPQIGGLDTGELFF. DNA of the CDR3: TGTGCCAGCAGCTTCTACCCCCAGATTGGGGGGCTCGACACCGGGGAGCTGTTTTTT.

This clonotype has a count of ten or more. V and J are TRBV19 and TRBJ2-1; D is perhaps TRBD2 (6 bases). Germline lookup yields CDR1 LNHDA and CDR2 SQIVND (reference sequence). The V gene lost 3 bases and the J gene lost 0 bases, with 9 bases spanning the gap. The CDR3 runs 15 residues. DNA of the CDR3: TGTGCCAGTAGTATTGCGGGACGCTCCTACAATGAGCAGTTCTTC. Its translation is CASSIAGRSYNEQFF.

This chain connects TRBV6-5 to TRBJ2-3; 8 positions agree with TRBD1. This CDR3 has 14 amino acids. The trim removed 6 bases at V and 5 bases at J, leaving 7 bases unmatched. In germline, CDR1 is MNHEY, CDR2 SVGAGI. As DNA, the CDR3 is TGTGCCAGCAGCCCGACAGGGGTGGGAGATACGCAGTATTTT. Amino acid sequence: CASSPTGVGDTQYF.

Details on this clonotype: It may be a read error: a sequence one base away is much more abundant. This chain uses TRBV29-1 with TRBJ2-3; 8 bases are a match to TRBD2. The CDR3 runs 15 residues. Trimming took 7 bases from V and 1 from J; bases not matched to a gene: 10. CDR1 SQVTM and CDR2 ANQGSEA come from the germline V gene. CDR3 residues: CSAFGRVTRTDTQYF. Written as DNA, the CDR3 is TGCAGCGCCTTCGGGAGGGTGACGCGCACAGATACGCAGTATTTT.

This rearrangement joins TRBV19 to TRBJ2-7; TRBD2 is a possible D gene (6 bases). Trimming took off 1 base at V and 2 bases at J, with 9 bases between the two ends. CDR1 is LNHDA, CDR2 SQIVND, per germline (reference sequence). The CDR3 runs to 14 residues. CDR3: CASSIGAGTYEQYF. The CDR3 DNA sequence: TGTGCCAGTAGTATAGGGGCGGGGACCTACGAGCAGTACTTC.

Worth noting for this clonotype: A much bigger clone sits one base away, suggesting this may be a read error. This chain joins TRBV4-3 and TRBJ2-1, with D unresolved. There are 14 residues in the CDR3. Germline V CDR1 and CDR2: LGHNA, YSLEER. The CDR3 region is CASSQDRSPNAQFF. DNA of the CDR3: TGCGCCAGCAGCCAAGATCGGAGCCCCAATGCGCAGTTCTTC.

Comments on this clonotype: Since a much larger clone is just one base distant, this may be a read error. The chain links TRBV30 to TRBJ1-2; no firm D call. The CDR3 covers 13 residues. The germline gives CDR1 GTSNPN, CDR2 SVGIG (reference sequence). V dropped 0 bases and J dropped 6 bases, with 11 bases sitting between them. The CDR3 DNA sequence: TGTGCCTGGAGTGTATCGGGGTGTGATGGCTACACCTTC. Residues: CAWSVSGCDGYTF.

This clonotype was counted only a few times. J is TRBJ2-3 and V is TRBV9, with D hard to call. The germline V gene encodes CDR1 SGDLS and CDR2 YYNGEE. Trimming stripped 2 bases from V and 0 bases from J, with 16 bases between. This CDR3 comprises 17 residues. The CDR3 spells CASSVWTSGPSTDTQYF. In nucleotides, the CDR3 is TGTGCCAGCAGCGTTTGGACCAGTGGCCCAAGCACAGATACGCAGTATTTT.

As concerns this clonotype: A much larger clone lies one base from this, so it may be a read error. This chain links TRBV14 with TRBJ2-2; a weak D match, TRBD2 (5 bases). This CDR3 has 14 amino acids. CDR1 SGHDN and CDR2 FVKESK come from the germline V gene. The CDR3 loop is CASSQVTVTGELYF. The CDR3, as DNA: TGTGCCAGCAGCCAGGTTACCGTCACCGGGGAGCTGTATTTT.

This clonotype occurred many times. The CDR3 bases are TGCGCCTCGTCGTCCAGCCTTAATGAAAAACTGTTTTTT. Translating it yields CASSSSLNEKLFF. V is TRBV4-3 and J is TRBJ1-4; D uncertain. The CDR3 is 13 residues long. The V gene lost 11 bases and the J gene lost 4 bases, with 14 bases spanning the gap. Germline loops: CDR1 LGHNA, CDR2 YSLEER.

Regarding this clonotype: This may arise from a read error, as a much more abundant clone is one base away. The rearrangement links TRBV4-3 to TRBJ1-2; tentative D call: TRBD1 (5 bases). The CDR3 is 16 amino acids. Per germline, CDR1 LGHNA and CDR2 YSLEER. As DNA, the CDR3 is TGCGCCAGCAGCCAAGATAGAAGTCGACAGAACTGTGGCTACACCTTC. It encodes CASSQDRSRQNCGYTF.

The chain is built from TRBV5-6 and TRBJ2-7; 7 bases map to TRBD2. The length of the CDR3 is 14 residues. V lost 6 bases to trimming and J lost 3 bases; unmatched junction nucleotides: 9. Germline assignment: CDR1 SGHDT and CDR2 YYEEEE. This chain's CDR3 is CASNPGTTHYEQYF. The CDR3 DNA reads TGTGCCAGCAACCCCGGGACTACCCACTACGAGCAGTACTTC.

The genes are TRBV28 and TRBJ1-6, with D possibly TRBD1 on 5 matching bases. Trimming took off 5 bases at V and 6 bases at J, with 11 bases between the two ends. The CDR3 length is 14 residues. Germline V gene lookup returns CDR1 MDHEN and CDR2 SYDVKM. CDR3 loop: CASSKSGINSPLHF. The CDR3 nucleotides read TGTGCCAGCAGTAAGTCAGGGATTAATTCACCCCTCCACTTT.

The rearrangement joins TRBV6-2 or TRBV6-3 to TRBJ2-3, with TRBD1 matching 7 bases. V trimming: 5 bases; J trimming: 2 bases; junction bases outside the gene matches: 7. Per germline, CDR1 MNHEY and CDR2 SVGEGT. The CDR3 is 15 amino acids. The CDR3 DNA reads TGTGCCAGCAGTACCCGGGACAGTAACACAGATACGCAGTATTTT. Residues: CASSTRDSNTDTQYF.

The V gene is TRBV20-1, the J gene TRBJ2-4; no definite D call. CDR3 length: 11 amino acids. Between the trimmed V and J ends, which lost 3 bases and 10 bases, there was a span of 10 bases. CDR1 and CDR2 from the germline V gene are DFQATT and SNEGSKA (reference sequence). CDR3 in DNA: TGCAGTGCTAGGTCCAAAGTGATTCAGTACTTC. Amino acid sequence: CSARSKVIQYF.

There are a few counts of this clonotype. CDR3 protein: CASGALGRAEQYF. The DNA for the CDR3 is TGTGCCTCGGGTGCTCTAGGGAGGGCCGAGCAGTACTTC. V and J are TRBV27 and TRBJ2-7; the match to TRBD2 covers 7 bases. CDR1 MNHEY and CDR2 SMNVEV come from the germline V gene (reference sequence). V trimming: 11 bases; J trimming: 6 bases; junction bases outside the gene matches: 13. CDR3 size: 13 residues.